Listed below are T cell receptor beta chains from one sample, sequenced in a study of Ad26.COV2.S vaccination and SARS-CoV-2 variants. Profiling relied on immunoSEQ multiplex PCR, and the TCRdb table lists in-frame clones only, not all of them. The top ten clones hold approximately 2.1% of a sample with some 340,000 clones, just under 85% of them seen once. Here the sequenced sample was peripheral blood, taken in a trial of Ad26.COV2.S vaccine versus placebo. The receptors originated from a person between 18 and 59 years old who received the Ad26.COV2.S COVID-19 vaccine or a placebo. Each CDR3 is given with its conserved first and last residue. The D gene is left open where the match is weak. Expanded clones are given a class, and other clones once, few, many or no size at all.

.	.	TRBV4-1	TRBJ1-6	CASSQDRLFGRHNGSYNSPLHF	TGCGCCAGCAGCCAAGATCGTCTGTTCGGCCGGCACAACGGCTCCTATAATTCACCCCTCCACTTT
TRBD1	few	TRBV5-1	TRBJ1-2	CASSLGQGTTGYTF	TGCGCCAGCAGCCTTGGACAGGGGACGACTGGCTACACCTTC
TRBD1	once	TRBV2	TRBJ2-5	CASSLTGGSRQETQYF	TGTGCCAGCAGCCTAACAGGGGGCAGTAGGCAAGAGACCCAGTACTTC
.	few	TRBV29-1	TRBJ2-7	CSVDKGSNEQYF	TGCAGCGTTGATAAGGGGTCCAACGAGCAGTACTTC
.	.	TRBV6-5	TRBJ2-1	CASSLGTRLQSNEQFF	TGTGCCAGCAGTTTAGGCACCCGCCTTCAGAGCAATGAGCAGTTCTTC
TRBD1	.	TRBV12-3/TRBV12-4	TRBJ2-7	CPTPGQEYEQYF	TGTCCAACTCCGGGACAGGAGTACGAGCAGTACTTC
.	.	TRBV2	TRBJ2-5	CASSAIRRQETQYF	TGTGCCAGCAGTGCTATAAGGAGACAAGAGACCCAGTACTTC
.	.	TRBV11-2	TRBJ2-3	CASSYRRGLTDTQYF	TGTGCCAGCAGCTATCGCAGGGGTTTAACAGATACGCAGTATTTT
.	.	TRBV30	TRBJ1-2	CAWSVQANYGYTF	TGTGCCTGGAGTGTCCAAGCTAACTATGGCTACACCTTC
TRBD1	.	TRBV11-3	TRBJ1-2	CASSRRDRPYGYTF	TGTGCCAGCAGCCGTCGGGACAGGCCCTATGGCTACACCTTC
.	.	TRBV19	TRBJ1-1	CASSISQGSSNTEAFF	TGTGCCAGTAGTATATCACAGGGCTCCTCGAACACTGAAGCTTTCTTT
.	.	TRBV13	TRBJ1-5	CASRRRQFWNQPQHF	TGTGCCAGCAGACGCCGACAGTTCTGGAATCAGCCCCAGCATTTT
TRBD2	.	TRBV20-1	TRBJ2-7	CSASGTSGGKYTYEQYF	TGCAGTGCTAGTGGGACTAGCGGGGGGAAATACACCTACGAGCAGTACTTC
.	.	TRBV11-3	TRBJ2-3	CASSRGASTDTQYF	TGTGCCAGCAGCCGAGGGGCTAGCACAGATACGCAGTATTTT
TRBD2	.	TRBV25-1	TRBJ2-3	CATSRHGGDTQYF	TGTGCCACCAGTCGGCACGGGGGGGATACGCAGTATTTT
TRBD1	few	TRBV11-2	TRBJ2-5	CASSLDRGQETQYF	TGTGCCAGCAGCTTGGACAGGGGCCAAGAGACCCAGTACTTC
.	.	TRBV27	TRBJ2-7	CASSHSGGYAYEQYF	TGTGCCAGCAGCCATTCAGGCGGGTATGCCTACGAGCAGTACTTC
.	.	TRBV24-1	TRBJ2-2	CATSDQGNTGELFF	TGTGCCACCAGTGATCAGGGGAACACCGGGGAGCTGTTTTTT
.	.	TRBV29-1	TRBJ2-3	CSPGTQNVYTQYF	TGCAGCCCAGGGACCCAAAATGTCTATACGCAGTATTTT
TRBD1	.	TRBV6-1	TRBJ1-2	CASSEPGQGTYGYTF	TGTGCCAGCAGTGAACCTGGACAGGGCACCTATGGCTACACCTTC
.	.	TRBV11-2	TRBJ2-7	CASSLVAGFNEQYF	TGTGCCAGCAGCTTGGTGGCGGGGTTCAACGAGCAGTACTTC
TRBD1	.	TRBV19	TRBJ1-4	CASTGRGREKLFF	TGTGCCAGTACAGGCAGGGGGCGAGAAAAACTGTTTTTT
.	.	TRBV3-1/TRBV3-2	TRBJ2-1	CASSQSGSFSYNEQFF	TGTGCCAGCAGCCAAAGTGGGTCCTTCTCCTACAATGAGCAGTTCTTC
.	.	TRBV7-3	TRBJ2-3	CASSPDRTYSTDTQYF	TGTGCCAGCAGCCCCGACAGGACCTATAGCACAGATACGCAGTATTTT
.	once	TRBV11-1	TRBJ1-1	CASSRGRMNTEAFF	TGTGCCAGCAGCCGGGGACGGATGAACACTGAAGCTTTCTTT
.	.	TRBV19	TRBJ1-5	CASSIGQGALQPQHF	TGTGCCAGTAGTATCGGACAAGGGGCGCTTCAGCCCCAGCATTTT
.	.	TRBV6-1	TRBJ2-7	CASSERAREQYF	TGTGCCAGCAGTGAACGGGCCAGGGAGCAGTACTTC
.	few	TRBV19	TRBJ1-1	CASSSSPDSVNTEAFF	TGTGCCAGTAGTTCTTCCCCCGACAGCGTGAACACTGAAGCTTTCTTT
TRBD1	.	TRBV28	TRBJ1-3	CASSLPPGTGATIYF	TGTGCCAGCAGTTTACCTCCCGGGACAGGGGCCACCATATATTTT